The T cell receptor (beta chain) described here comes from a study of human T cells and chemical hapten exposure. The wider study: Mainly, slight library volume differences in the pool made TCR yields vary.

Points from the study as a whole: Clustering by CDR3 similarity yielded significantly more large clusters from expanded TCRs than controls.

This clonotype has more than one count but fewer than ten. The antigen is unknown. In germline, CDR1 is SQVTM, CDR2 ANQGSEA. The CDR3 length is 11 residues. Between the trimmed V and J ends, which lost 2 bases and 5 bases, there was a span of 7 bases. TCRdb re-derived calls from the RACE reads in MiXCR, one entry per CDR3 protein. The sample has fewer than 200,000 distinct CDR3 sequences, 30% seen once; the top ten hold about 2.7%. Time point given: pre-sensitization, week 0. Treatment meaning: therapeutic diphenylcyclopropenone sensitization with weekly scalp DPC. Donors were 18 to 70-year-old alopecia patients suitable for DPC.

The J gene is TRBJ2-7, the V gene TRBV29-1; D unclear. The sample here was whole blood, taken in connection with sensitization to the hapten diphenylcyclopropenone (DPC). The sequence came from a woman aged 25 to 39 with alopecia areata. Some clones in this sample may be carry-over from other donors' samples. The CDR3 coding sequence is TGCAGCGTTGAACTTAGGAACGAGCAGTACTTC. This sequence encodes CSVELRNEQYF.